The 21 T cell receptor beta chains below were found in one sample sequenced in a study of T cell repertoires in aging, cancer and after chemotherapy. Rearranged V-D-J TRB sequences were amplified with a mixed TRB-A/B primer pool. TCRdb redid the calling of the multiplex PCR reads with MiXCR, one entry per CDR3 protein. Seen here are 2,300 or so distinct CDR3 sequences, around 20% observed once, and the top ten hold roughly 8%. Peripheral blood genomic DNA, not sorted cells or RNA, was the template. Sequenced material: blood. These receptors were obtained from a human donor with a blood cancer.

The chain is built from TRBV5-1 and TRBJ2-3, with D perhaps TRBD1 or TRBD2 (6 bases each). The ends were cut back, 4 bases at V and 4 bases at J, with 16 bases in the middle. The CDR3 totals 15 residues. Germline lookup yields CDR1 SGHRS and CDR2 YFSETQ. CDR3 DNA sequence: TGCGCCAGCAGCCTCGGGGGCTACAGCGCAGATACGCAGTATTTT. Its translation is CASSLGGYSADTQYF. The entire variable domain, with the rest obtained from reference TRBV5-1 and TRBJ2-3, is as follows: KAGVTQTPRYLIKTRGQQVTLSCSPISGHRSVSWYQQTPGQGLQFLFEYFSETQRNKGNFPGRFSGRQFSNSRSEMNVSTLELGDSALYLCASSLGGYSADTQYFGPGTRLTVL.

This clonotype was counted only a few times. This chain links TRBV24-1 with TRBJ2-5; D call uncertain. Looked up from germline, CDR1 is KGHDR and CDR2 is SFDVKD. The V gene lost 1 base and the J gene lost 5 bases, with 16 bases spanning the gap. This CDR3 is 16 amino acids long. The CDR3 loop is CATSDFTGRVTETQYF. The CDR3 DNA reads TGTGCCACCAGTGATTTCACCGGGCGTGTAACGGAGACCCAGTACTTC.

This clonotype was detected a few times. A read error may account for a junction end that differs from germline. The gene calls are TRBV28 and TRBJ2-2; 13 bases map to TRBD2. Looked up from germline, CDR1 is MDHEN and CDR2 is SYDVKM. The CDR3 loop spans 16 amino acids. Written as DNA, the CDR3 is TGTGCCAGCAAAACTGGGACTAGCGGGAACCCCGGGGAGCTGTTTTTT. Translated: CASKTGTSGNPGELFF.

This sequence joins TRBV20-1 and TRBJ2-5; D is unclear. The CDR3 has 10 residues. Germline CDR1 reads DFQATT; CDR2 reads SNEGSKA (reference sequence). V dropped 4 bases and J dropped 4 bases, with 4 bases sitting between them. The CDR3 is CSAKGETQYF. The CDR3 DNA follows: TGCAGTGCTAAGGGAGAGACCCAGTACTTC.

This clonotype was observed a handful of times. The chain links TRBV6-4 to TRBJ2-4; D perhaps matches TRBD1 (5 bases). The germline V gene encodes CDR1 MRHNA and CDR2 SNTAGT. This CDR3 has 15 amino acids. Trimming cost V 4 bases and J 3 bases, with 13 bases left between them. CDR3 sequence reads: CASSVGQGYKNIQYF. In DNA, the CDR3 is TGTGCCAGCAGTGTAGGGCAGGGCTACAAAAACATTCAGTACTTC.

Judged by abundance, this clonotype is medium-sized (0.01 to 0.1%). The chain carries TRBV5-4 and TRBJ2-1; 8 bases match TRBD2. The V gene's germline CDR1 is SGHNT and CDR2 YYREEE (reference sequence). V lost 4 bases, J lost 7 bases, and 4 bases stayed unmatched. The CDR3 length is 13 residues. The CDR3 coding sequence is TGTGCCAGCAGCCTAAGCGGGAGTAATGAGCAGTTCTTC. The encoded protein is CASSLSGSNEQFF.

This clonotype was seen more than once but under ten times. V and J are TRBV5-1 and TRBJ1-3, with D unresolved. The CDR3 contains 15 residues. Per germline, CDR1 SGHRS and CDR2 YFSETQ. V was shortened by 0 bases and J by 4 bases, with 11 bases between the two germline ends. CDR3 protein: CASSLESAAGNTIYF. The CDR3, as DNA: TGCGCCAGCAGCTTGGAGTCAGCGGCGGGAAACACCATATATTTT.

This clonotype is medium-sized (0.01 to 0.1%) by share. The junction does not match germline at one end; this may be a read error. The chain joins TRBV10-3 to TRBJ2-6, with TRBD1 identical over 7 bases. This CDR3 comprises 19 residues. From germline, CDR1 is ENHRY and CDR2 SYGVKD. CDR3 nucleotide sequence: TGTGCCACCAGTCCCCTTAGGGACAGTATTAGCTCTGGGGCCAACGTCCTGACTTTC. This translates into CATSPLRDSISSGANVLTF.

A note on this clonotype: A much bigger clone sits one base away, suggesting this may be a read error. J is TRBJ1-5 and V is TRBV6-6; D not resolved. The V gene lost 2 bases and the J gene lost 4 bases, with 12 bases spanning the gap. This CDR3 has 15 amino acids. Germline lookup yields CDR1 MNHNY and CDR2 SVGAGI (reference sequence). The CDR3 loop is CASSYIGSRNQPQHF. DNA for the CDR3: TGTGCCAGCAGTTACATCGGGAGCAGGAATCAGCCCCAGCATTTT.

By share, this clonotype ranks as medium-sized. V is TRBV12-3 or TRBV12-4 and J is TRBJ2-5; a weak D match, TRBD2 (5 bases). With 6 bases removed from V and 3 bases from J, the gap between germline ends came to 11 bases. The CDR3 consists of 13 residues. CDR3 sequence: CASRTIGEETQYF. CDR3 bases: TGTGCCAGCAGAACAATCGGGGAAGAGACCCAGTACTTC.

Only a few counts were recorded for this clonotype. This may arise from a read error, as a much more abundant clone is one base away. The V gene is TRBV6-1, the J gene TRBJ2-1, with D possibly TRBD1 on 5 matching bases. The germline CDR1 and CDR2 sequences are MNHNS and SASEGT. Trimming took 4 bases from V and 9 from J, leaving 13 bases between them. The CDR3 contains 13 residues. The CDR3 nucleotides read TGTGCCAGCAGTGGGTCACAGGTGGTTGAGCAGTTCTTC. It translates to CASSGSQVVEQFF.

This clonotype was counted a few times. This rearrangement joins TRBV11-2 to TRBJ2-4; D unclear. This CDR3 is 13 amino acids long. Germline-derived CDR1 and CDR2 are SGHAT and FQNNGV. V gave up 2 bases and J gave up 9 bases, with 11 bases separating them. CDR3 protein: CASSLNGFGIQYF. The CDR3 nucleotides read TGTGCCAGCAGCTTAAATGGGTTTGGCATTCAGTACTTC.

This clonotype was picked up a small number of times. V gene TRBV20-1 combines with J gene TRBJ2-1, with TRBD1 identical over 8 bases. With V trimmed by 6 bases and J by 6 bases, 10 bases remained unmatched. From germline, CDR1 is DFQATT and CDR2 SNEGSKA (reference sequence). The CDR3 has 14 residues. As DNA, the CDR3 is TGCAGTGCCCAGACAGGGGTCGGGCCCAATGAGCAGTTCTTC. It specifies CSAQTGVGPNEQFF.

The rearrangement uses TRBV20-1 and TRBJ2-2; D is uncertain. V was cut by 1 base and J by 7 bases, with 10 bases left in between. Germline V gene data show CDR1 as DFQATT and CDR2 as SNEGSKA (reference sequence). This CDR3 is 13 amino acids long. CDR3 protein: CSARVGVDGELFF. The DNA for the CDR3 is TGCAGTGCTAGAGTAGGCGTCGACGGGGAGCTGTTTTTT.

This clonotype is classed as medium-sized. The genes are TRBV10-3 and TRBJ2-2, with 11 positions matching TRBD2. CDR3 length equals 15 residues. CDR1 ENHRY and CDR2 SYGVKD come from the germline V gene. V was clipped by 4 bases and J by 4 bases; unmatched bases: 2. The CDR3 region has the DNA TGTGCCATCAGTGGGGGACTAGCGGTCACCGGGGAGCTGTTTTTT. Amino acid sequence: CAISGGLAVTGELFF.

Worth noting for this clonotype: A much larger clone differs by one base, so this may be a read error. V usage is TRBV6-5 and J usage is TRBJ1-2; perhaps TRBD1 as D (5 bases). The CDR3 is 14 residues long. The germline V and J ends were trimmed by 5 bases and 3 bases, with 13 bases remaining between them. Germline loops: CDR1 MNHEY, CDR2 SVGAGI. The CDR3 DNA reads TGTGCCAGCAGTGATCCGGGGGTGGACTATGGCTACACCTTC. Translated, it gives CASSDPGVDYGYTF.

This clonotype occurred a few times. The genes are TRBV20-1 and TRBJ2-7, with TRBD2 identical over 8 bases. J gave up 7 bases and V 8 bases, and 19 bases lay outside the gene matches. CDR1 is DFQATT and CDR2 is SNEGSKA in the germline V gene (reference sequence). The CDR3 consists of 15 residues. CDR3 nucleotides: TGCAGTTCGGGACTAGTCCTTCAGGGGCCTGAAGAGCAGTACTTC. Its translation is CSSGLVLQGPEEQYF.

The rearrangement uses TRBV10-3 and TRBJ2-1; 11 bases map to TRBD2. The CDR3 length is 14 residues. Germline lookup yields CDR1 ENHRY and CDR2 SYGVKD. V shed 11 bases and J 6 bases; nucleotides not matched to a gene: 9. CDR3 sequence: CAATSGTLGNEQFF. The CDR3 DNA is TGTGCCGCGACTAGCGGGACTTTGGGCAATGAGCAGTTCTTC.

In its sample, this clonotype is medium-sized. The V call is TRBV7-9, the J call TRBJ2-1; TRBD2 aligns across 9 bases. This CDR3 is 17 amino acids long. Germline CDR1 reads SEHNR; CDR2 reads FQNEAQ (reference sequence). The junction had 14 bases not matched to a gene; V was cut back by 2 bases and J by 9 bases. CDR3 coding DNA: TGTGCCAGCAGCTTACAGGGTAGCGGGAGACGGAGAGGTGAGCAGTTCTTC. This encodes CASSLQGSGRRRGEQFF.

This clonotype is termed medium-sized. The rearrangement joins TRBV27 to TRBJ2-5; D may be TRBD1 (6 bases). CDR3 size: 9 residues. CDR1 MNHEY and CDR2 SMNVEV come from the germline V gene (reference sequence). Here the CDR3 DNA reads TGTGCACAGGGAGAGACCCAGTACTTC. Its translation: CAQGETQYF.

On this clonotype: A much larger clone lies a single base off, so this may be a read error. The V gene is TRBV6-1, the J gene TRBJ1-5; possibly TRBD1 for D (6 bases). V was clipped by 2 bases and J by 6 bases, with 14 bases between them. There are 15 residues in the CDR3. Germline loops: CDR1 MNHNS, CDR2 SASEGT. The CDR3 DNA reads TGTGCCAGCAGTGAATTAGGGGGGGCGGGTCAGCCCCAGCATTTT. It is translated as CASSELGGAGQPQHF.